The next 14 T cell receptor beta chains were all read from a single sample in a study of blood T cell repertoires in COVID-19. Method: immunoSEQ multiplex PCR; TCRdb's copy keeps in-frame clones and lacks some. The table has about 75,000 clones, 90% seen once. Sequenced material: peripheral blood. All receptors derive from a human donor in a cohort sampled during active COVID-19.

V and J are TRBV29-1 and TRBJ2-7; tentatively, D is TRBD1 (6 bases). The CDR3 runs to 12 residues. From germline, CDR1 is SQVTM and CDR2 ANQGSEA. The V end was cut by 5 bases, the J end by 6 bases, with 14 bases between. The CDR3 DNA sequence: TGCAGCGTTCGTTCGATCAGGGGCGAGCAGTACTTC. As protein: CSVRSIRGEQYF.

The rearrangement links TRBV25-1 to TRBJ2-7, with TRBD1 matching 9 bases. The germline gives CDR1 MGHDK, CDR2 SYGVNS. The CDR3 runs 13 residues. V lost 9 bases, J lost 4 bases, and 7 bases stayed unmatched. CDR3 coding DNA: TGTGCCAGTCGGGGACAGGGCCCATACGAGCAGTACTTC. Encoded protein: CASRGQGPYEQYF.

This sequence joins TRBV27 and TRBJ2-7; no clear D gene. CDR3 length: 8 amino acids. The V gene lost 3 bases and the J gene lost 11 bases, with 2 bases spanning the gap. Per the germline V gene, CDR1 is MNHEY and CDR2 is SMNVEV (reference sequence). The chain's CDR3 is CASSFEYF. The CDR3 DNA sequence: TGTGCCAGCAGTTTCGAGTACTTC.

V is TRBV5-6 and J is TRBJ2-7; 7 bases are shared with TRBD2. V shed 5 bases and J 0 bases; nucleotides not matched to a gene: 8. CDR3 size: 15 residues. CDR1 SGHDT and CDR2 YYEEEE come from the germline V gene. CDR3 sequence: CASRELASGSYEQYF. In DNA form, the CDR3 reads TGTGCCAGCAGGGAGCTGGCTAGCGGCTCCTACGAGCAGTACTTC.

The rearrangement links TRBV15 to TRBJ2-7, with 9 positions matching TRBD2. V gave up 6 bases and J gave up 5 bases; unmatched junction bases: 11. This CDR3 region has 15 residues. Germline lookup yields CDR1 LNHNV and CDR2 YYDKDF (reference sequence). In DNA form, the CDR3 reads TGTGCCACCAGAGCTAGCGGGGCCCCTCCCCACGAGCAGTACTTC. Encoded protein: CATRASGAPPHEQYF. Full variable domain (rest looked up from reference TRBV15 and TRBJ2-7): DAMVIQNPRYQVTQFGKPVTLSCSQTLNHNVMYWYQQKSSQAPKLLFHYYDKDFNNEADTPDNFQSRRPNTSFCFLDIRSPGLGDTAMYLCATRASGAPPHEQYFGPGTRLTVT.

The chain joins TRBV9 to TRBJ1-3, with 9 bases matching TRBD1. In germline, CDR1 is SGDLS, CDR2 YYNGEE. Unmatched junction bases numbered 11, after V lost 4 bases and J lost 3 bases. This CDR3 has 17 amino acids. Written as DNA, the CDR3 is TGTGCCAGCAGCCCAACCTCCGGGACAGGGTTTGGAAACACCATATATTTT. It codes for CASSPTSGTGFGNTIYF.

The chain combines TRBV19 with TRBJ2-7; maybe TRBD2 (6 bases). The V gene lost 1 base and the J gene lost 2 bases, with 12 bases spanning the gap. There are 15 residues in the CDR3. Germline-derived CDR1 and CDR2 are LNHDA and SQIVND (reference sequence). The CDR3 here is CASSIAGTPTYEQYF. In DNA form, the CDR3 reads TGTGCCAGTAGTATAGCAGGGACTCCTACCTACGAGCAGTACTTC.

CDR3 in amino acids: CASMRPDRGQFTGELFF. The CDR3 DNA is TGTGCCAGCATGAGGCCGGACAGGGGTCAATTCACCGGGGAGCTGTTTTTT. The chain uses TRBV2 and TRBJ2-2; 9 bases are shared with TRBD1. V lost 7 bases to trimming and J lost 4 bases; unmatched junction nucleotides: 13. CDR1 and CDR2 (germline): SNHLY, FYNNEI. CDR3 length equals 17 residues.

This chain uses TRBV28 with TRBJ2-7; 9 bases are a match to TRBD1. Germline CDR1 reads MDHEN; CDR2 reads SYDVKM. Losses at the gene ends were 8 bases for V and 0 bases for J; bases not matched to a gene: 8. The CDR3 spans 15 residues. Here the CDR3 DNA reads TGTGCCAGCCGGGACAGGGCAAGCCTCTCCTACGAGCAGTACTTC. Translation: CASRDRASLSYEQYF.

This clone was seen only a few times. The V and J genes are TRBV5-6 and TRBJ1-5; 8 bases match TRBD1. This CDR3 has 15 amino acids. The germline V gene has CDR1 SGHDT and CDR2 YYEEEE. With V trimmed by 4 bases and J by 1 base, 4 bases remained unmatched. The CDR3: CASSQGQESNQPQHF. DNA for the CDR3: TGTGCCAGCAGCCAGGGACAGGAAAGCAATCAGCCCCAGCATTTT.

The chain joins TRBV10-3 to TRBJ1-1; TRBD1 aligns across 9 bases. The CDR3 covers 15 residues. Germline-derived CDR1 and CDR2 are ENHRY and SYGVKD. Trimming at V came to 3 bases and at J to 5 bases, leaving 7 bases not matched to a gene. The CDR3 is CAISDTGQGRTEAFF. CDR3 nucleotides: TGTGCCATCAGTGATACGGGACAGGGTAGAACTGAAGCTTTCTTT.

J is TRBJ2-1 and V is TRBV5-1; D is undetermined. Germline V lookup: CDR1 SGHRS, CDR2 YFSETQ. The CDR3 spans 12 residues. The V gene lost 0 bases and the J gene lost 5 bases, with 3 bases spanning the gap. CDR3: CASSLGNNEQFF. In nucleotides, the CDR3 is TGCGCCAGCAGCTTGGGTAACAATGAGCAGTTCTTC. The variable domain in full, completed from reference TRBV5-1 and TRBJ2-1, reads KAGVTQTPRYLIKTRGQQVTLSCSPISGHRSVSWYQQTPGQGLQFLFEYFSETQRNKGNFPGRFSGRQFSNSRSEMNVSTLELGDSALYLCASSLGNNEQFFGPGTRLTVL.

V and J are TRBV19 and TRBJ2-3; 11 bases are shared with TRBD1. This CDR3 has 17 residues. V shed 3 bases and J 4 bases; nucleotides not matched to a gene: 9. Germline V gene data show CDR1 as LNHDA and CDR2 as SQIVND (reference sequence). CDR3 region: CASSIKTKGQGADTQYF. CDR3 sequence (DNA): TGTGCCAGTAGTATTAAAACGAAGGGACAGGGGGCAGATACGCAGTATTTT.

The genes are TRBV15 and TRBJ1-4; TRBD1 might be the D (6 bases). Germline V gives CDR1 LNHNV, CDR2 YYDKDF (reference sequence). The CDR3 extends over 16 amino acids. V was trimmed by 1 base and J by 5 bases, leaving 14 bases between them. The CDR3 sequence is CATSRVRTGQNEKLFF. In DNA, the CDR3 is TGTGCCACCAGCAGAGTGAGAACAGGGCAAAATGAAAAACTGTTTTTT.